This record concerns one T cell receptor (beta chain) sequence. Its antigen is currently unknown. V gave up 4 bases and J gave up 0 bases; unmatched junction bases: 14. CDR1 is MDHEN and CDR2 is SYDVKM in the germline V gene. The CDR3 consists of 19 residues. These data come from a study of cytomegalovirus exposure and HLA in healthy donors. General study points: Common viral pathogens seemed, in a later analysis, to connect with several of the most significant clusters. Reportedly, cytomegalovirus status was diagnosed with high sensitivity and specificity. The authors enumerated under 200 TCR beta chains as linked to cytomegalovirus.

A multiplex PCR was run with 60 Vbeta primers and 13 Jbeta primers. As processed by the authors: In a later analysis, around 10 million of approximately 86 million unique beta chains occurred in at least two donors. Using immunoSEQ multiplex PCR, the repertoire was profiled, and TCRdb retains in-frame clones only, with some absent. V, J and clone size reflect that table, while D and trimming were determined from the DNA. Of some 77,000 clones listed, roughly 80% were seen once; the top ten hold roughly a fifth. The chain recombines TRBV28 with TRBJ1-4; the match to TRBD1 covers 7 bases. The specimen sequenced was PBMCs. The sequence was collected from a woman between 40 and 55 years old in good health and CMV-seropositive. The CDR3 loop reads CASSWTGRGVDATNEKLFF. Here the CDR3 DNA reads TGTGCCAGCAGTTGGACAGGAAGAGGAGTAGATGCAACTAATGAAAAACTGTTTTTT.